The T cell receptor beta chain described here comes from a study of cytomegalovirus exposure and HLA in healthy donors (dated by TCRdb to the late 2010s). For the wider study: An earlier analysis of some 600 of the donors reported 276 Gb of sequence data and around 100 million unique TCR beta sequences obtained from about 179 million T cells. An early release that covered about 640 HLA-typed donors contained about 290 gigabases of sequencing data and 80 million or so unique TCR sequences. An earlier analysis of 587 of the donors applied high-throughput TCR beta sequencing to assess whether each TCR beta V gene segment acted as functional or pseudogenic. The T cell repertoires of under 750 subjects were profiled by immunosequencing and related to cytomegalovirus serostatus. The number of donors typed differed by locus, with roughly 629-640 for A, B, C, DRB1 and DQB1, about 500 for DQA1, 600 to 610 for DPA1, and some 440 for DPB1. Every discovery cohort repertoire had been produced on one sequencing platform. Along with the roughly 670-subject first cohort, a separate validation cohort of over a hundred different subjects was used. A later analysis re-examined previously published TCR beta repertoires from roughly 650 donors and added high-resolution HLA genotyping to investigate patterns of TCR occurrence. To predict cytomegalovirus infection status, the study brought together high-throughput TCR immunosequencing, statistical association of individual TCRs with disease status, and machine learning. The study aimed to test whether cataloging public T cell receptors could reveal signatures of past pathogen exposure. Both class I and class II loci were covered by HLA typing, at four-digit resolution. Of the approximately 370 genotyped donors, 75% to 85% were placed in the genetic ancestry cluster associated with self-reported Caucasian donors. Donor age, sex, ethnicity and CMV serostatus were collected together with the repertoire data. Rather than drawing on any new phenotypic data, the later analysis identified candidate immune exposures from TCR beta sequences and the way those sequences occurred across donors. Among under 450 genotyped donors of the cohort, an average of about 240,000 unique TCR beta nucleotide sequences were sequenced per donor, around 20% of them non-productive. A later genetic analysis took genome-wide SNP genotypes for about three fifths of the 666 donors and used that subset as a discovery cohort. Four to six DR-DQ haplotypes were handled as single units for association and clustering, since linkage in the cohort was strong. The paper as a whole reports these results and caveats: A further reported finding was that TCR beta sequences accurately predicted the HLA-A and HLA-B alleles for most subjects in the first cohort. In the study, 150 to 200 TCR beta chains were listed as associated with cytomegalovirus. Immune exposure information for the cohort was limited to CMV serostatus. The cohort was sequenced for TCR beta chains only, and without alpha or paired-chain data the features that could be detected were limited. Three of the identified cytomegalovirus-associated TCR beta chains were confirmed in vitro to be specific for cytomegalovirus antigens. In a later analysis, HLA-associated TCR beta chains showed more clonal expansion and lower generation probabilities than non-associated chains that were equally common. The earlier analysis of about 600 of the donors excluded seventeen rarely observed V segments, including chromosome 9 orphons, because counts were too low. In a later analysis, several top co-occurrence clusters were reported to appear linked to parvovirus B19, influenza, CMV and Epstein-Barr virus. Because HLA typing was unavailable for some donors at each locus, only the typed subset was used in association tests. In a later analysis, more than 15,000 TCR beta sequences were associated with specific HLA alleles at a false discovery rate of 0.05. Some IMGT-functional V segments, including TRBV6-2 and TRBV6-3, could not be told apart with the 87-base-pair reads, so those segments were excluded. A later genetic analysis reported fewer N-insertions in productive TCRs among donors in an Asian-associated ancestry cluster than the approximately 700-donor mean. According to a later analysis, TCR association rates differed among HLA loci, with DRB1 alleles showing the most associated TCRs and HLA-C alleles showing the fewest. The authors suggested that the approach could potentially be generalized to other disease states and immunological phenotypes. V-gene and J-gene trimming of TCR beta chains was associated with a missense DCLRE1C variant in a later genetic analysis, and the association was replicated in an independent cohort. Linkage disequilibrium might explain the correlated functional status among segregating V segments, but an unknown experimental factor could not be ruled out. The classifier was reported to diagnose cytomegalovirus status with high specificity and sensitivity in both the original and validation cohorts. Across donors, most TCR sequences were observed very rarely, whereas some public TCRs were present in many individuals. An earlier analysis of approximately 570 of the donors showed that most TCR beta V segments appeared in productive rearrangements either about 87% or about 30% of the time, which broadly matched IMGT annotations. The sequencing pipeline was judged likely to have produced a cluster of highly shared sequence variants as a technical artifact. Presence/absence analyses assumed roughly uniform sequencing depth across donors, an assumption that may not hold. When HLA alleles, especially DR and DQ, strongly co-occurred, TCR associations were difficult to assign to individual alleles. A later analysis found that most CMV-associated TCR beta chains appeared HLA-restricted, with HLA associations seemingly driven largely by CMV exposure.

The cohort comprised some 700 healthy bone marrow donors. Cohort members were all nominally healthy when sampled, although unrecorded immune exposures were likely present. The donor tested CMV seropositive and was one of the 289 seropositive cohort members. Every donor gave a peripheral blood sample, and the peripheral blood mononuclear cells from that sample were used for TCR beta sequencing. The Qiagen DNeasy Blood Extraction Kit was used to extract genomic DNA from the blood cell samples. The CDR3 numbers 16 residues from cysteine through phenylalanine. The entry retains the CDR3 DNA only, 48 bases that are in frame from base 1. Unmatched junction bases come to 10, with V trimmed by 0 bases and J by 6 bases. Per the germline V gene (reference sequence), SEHNR is the CDR1 and FQNEAQ is the CDR2. Notes on this clone: Its antigen is currently not known. No base quality information exists; no much larger clone differs at one position.

The library relied on the immunoSEQ multiplex PCR assay. A mixture of 60 forward primers for TCR Vbeta segments and 13 reverse primers for TCR Jbeta segments was used in the multiplex PCR. The CDR3 region of rearranged TCR beta genes was amplified from genomic DNA by a multiplex PCR assay. On the Illumina HiSeq System, the amplified TCR beta libraries were sequenced as 87-base-pair reads. Regarding the original processing steps: A later analysis tallied around 87 million unique TCR beta chains across the 700 or so repertoires, and approximately 11 million of those chains were shared by two or more donors. Raw reads were error-corrected and collapsed into unique sequences by a nearest-neighbor algorithm in which closely related sequences were merged to remove PCR and sequencing errors. To assign V, D and J gene segments, CDR3 sequences were aligned to IMGT reference sequences. For a sequence to be retained, a match of at least six nucleotides was required to both a V gene segment and a J gene segment. A rearrangement counted as productive if the CDR3 had no stop codons and remained in frame with V and J, and every other rearrangement counted as non-productive. CDR3 was defined according to IMGT convention as the region running from the second conserved V-encoded cysteine to the conserved J-encoded phenylalanine. The earlier analysis of fewer than 700 of the donors excluded sequences that lacked an unambiguous match to a single V gene segment. In an earlier analysis of roughly 600 of the donors, a V segment was called functional when productive rearrangements were above 56.7%, and segregating when the standard deviation between donors exceeded 5%. A statistical classification framework was built for diagnosing cytomegalovirus status from the catalog of TCR beta chain sequences. A later analysis assigned V and J genes by comparing TCR nucleotide sequences with IMGT/GENE-DB human TR gene sequences. A later analysis assigned CDR3 sequences and most-parsimonious VDJ recombination scenarios with the TCRdist pipeline. In a later analysis, each TCR beta chain was defined by its CDR3 amino acid sequence together with its V-gene family, and reads without a unique V-gene family were excluded. As a way to deal with suspected cross-contamination and a sequencing artifact, a later analysis dropped 500 to 700 nucleotide sequences that were highly shared and had low generation probability. A later analysis calculated a clonal expansion index for each public chain from normalized within-repertoire ranks of inferred template counts. A later analysis computed generation probabilities with a VDJ recombination model fitted to out-of-frame rearrangements, and checked the results against IGoR. A later analysis scored TCR-TCR, TCR-HLA and TCR-CMV co-occurrence with hypergeometric tests, applying a repertoire-size bias correction to TCR pairs. False discovery rates were estimated in a later analysis by permuting HLA or CMV assignments 20 times. In a later analysis, co-occurring TCRs were grouped using DBSCAN, with TCRdist sequence similarity added in when clustering inside HLA-allele-positive subsets. Repertoires with fewer than 30,000 or more than 120,000 public chains were left out of co-occurrence clustering, as were a handful of repertoires with anomalous nucleotide sharing. This is the immuneACCESS table as TCRdb keeps it, with only in-frame sequences that have V and J called. A part of the clones is gone; compared with another copy, unresolved V genes explain less than half, and the rest is unexplained. V and J calls plus clone size are reproduced from that table; the DNA served to infer D and trimming. Counted in this sample were tens of thousands of clones; about two thirds of them appeared once. The ten largest clonotypes hold 12% of the sample.

Sequencing used PBMCs. The TCR was taken from a woman in her forties in good health and CMV-seropositive. The chain uses TRBV7-9 and TRBJ1-2; the junction holds 7 bases that match TRBD1. The CDR3 region: CASSLAWKEGADGYTF. The bases read TGTGCCAGCAGCTTAGCGTGGAAGGAGGGGGCGGATGGCTACACCTTC.